This is a list of T cell receptor beta chains from one sample in a study of T-cell memory formation after mild COVID-19. TCRdb recomputed calls from the 5' RACE reads with MiXCR, one row per CDR3 protein. The sample has about 270,000 distinct CDR3 sequences, about 17% seen once. The sequenced material came from PBMCs or a T cell subset sorted from them (not recorded which). Every receptor here comes from a man between 18 and 35 years old who had mild COVID-19 (a few samples of this study predate the infection). Cell type and time point are not known. CDR3s include the opening cysteine and the closing phenylalanine or tryptophan. The D gene is left open where the match is weak. Only some rows state a clone size, as once, few, many or a class for expanded clones.

j_gene,v_gene,d_gene,abundance,CDR3aa
TRBJ1-1,TRBV2,TRBD1,few,CASSQTGWTEAFF
TRBJ2-1,TRBV7-9,-,-,CASSLNPGTLGNEQFF
TRBJ2-2,TRBV7-9,TRBD1,-,CASSSPGQGATGELFF
TRBJ1-2,TRBV7-6,TRBD1,once,CASSKDRVRANYGYTF
TRBJ1-2,TRBV6-5,-,few,CASSYGGVNYGYTF
TRBJ1-6,TRBV12-3/TRBV12-4,TRBD1,few,CASRKTGGISPLHF
TRBJ1-5,TRBV7-8,-,few,CASSLYGGGIQPQHF
TRBJ2-3,TRBV5-6,TRBD2,-,CASRGVAGADTQYF
TRBJ2-5,TRBV7-9,TRBD2,-,CASSPRTSGNQETQYF
TRBJ2-1,TRBV18,TRBD1,few,CASSPLGQGRSEQFF
TRBJ2-3,TRBV11-2,TRBD2,few,CASSLWGGSTDTQYF
TRBJ1-1,TRBV10-3,-,-,CAISESSAHTEAFF
TRBJ1-5,TRBV7-8,-,few,CASSLGTANLYSNQPQHF
TRBJ1-1,TRBV5-1,-,-,CASSYTGNTEAFF
TRBJ2-3,TRBV7-2,-,-,CASSPTGFLGPDTQYF
TRBJ2-2,TRBV6-6,TRBD1,-,CASTTAGTGGFGELFF
TRBJ2-3,TRBV7-3,TRBD2,few,CASSLARGGPDTQYF
TRBJ1-2,TRBV6-4,TRBD1,-,CASTNPQDRRHGYTF
TRBJ2-2,TRBV5-1,-,-,CASSLEGGPGELFF
TRBJ1-2,TRBV5-1,-,few,CASSLPRDPPDYGYTF
TRBJ2-2,TRBV9,-,-,CASSDGQRFSAVANTGELFF
TRBJ2-1,TRBV20-1,-,-,CSASQPFGGYMRSYNEQFF
TRBJ2-3,TRBV7-6,-,-,CASSLNPPSTDTQYF
TRBJ2-1,TRBV29-1,-,many,CSVVYRGPQFF
TRBJ2-2,TRBV7-6,-,once,CASSYGSAGELFF
TRBJ2-1,TRBV6-5,-,few,CAAGRALDEQFF
TRBJ2-1,TRBV6-2/TRBV6-3,-,-,CASSSIAGAADNEQFF
TRBJ2-2,TRBV7-8,TRBD2,few,CASSHRTSGTGELFF
TRBJ2-3,TRBV19,TRBD2,-,CASTLAGGTTDTQYF
TRBJ1-3,TRBV20-1,-,few,CSAARDTVVWNTIYF
TRBJ2-6,TRBV5-4,-,-,CASGPNSGANVLTF
TRBJ2-7,TRBV4-1,-,-,CASSLEAGSFGGSEQYF
TRBJ2-1,TRBV19,TRBD1,many,CASSLNRGAVFF
TRBJ1-3,TRBV5-1,-,-,CASSLGVPGNTIYF
TRBJ2-3,TRBV4-1,-,-,CASSPPPTDTQYF
TRBJ2-5,TRBV24-1,-,few,CATSDPWTVYGETQYF
TRBJ1-2,TRBV30,-,once,CAWSRGDGYTF
TRBJ1-5,TRBV6-1,-,few,CATNWMDINQPQHF
TRBJ2-1,TRBV6-4,-,few,CASSDTGGLDEQFF
TRBJ2-2,TRBV7-2,-,few,CASSLGLGPKNTGELFF
TRBJ2-7,TRBV12-3/TRBV12-4,TRBD2,-,CASSFGFRLAGPGSYEQYF
TRBJ2-3,TRBV24-1,TRBD2,-,CATSDLGTSGGARDTQYF
TRBJ2-3,TRBV20-1,-,-,CSAKVQGVTDTQYF
TRBJ2-6,TRBV9,TRBD1,few,CASSVDTGGSGANVLTF
TRBJ1-2,TRBV15,-,few,CATCRADGYGYTF
TRBJ1-1,TRBV5-1,-,few,CASSSTAGGGTEAFF
TRBJ2-1,TRBV11-2,TRBD2,-,CASSLDGLAGGPYFYNEQFF
TRBJ1-2,TRBV7-9,-,few,CASSFGHAYGGTF
TRBJ2-7,TRBV6-2/TRBV6-3,TRBD1,many,CASSGQDYEQYF
TRBJ2-1,TRBV4-3,-,many,CASSQPGTPYQFF
TRBJ1-5,TRBV7-2,-,few,CASSLVRREPQHF
TRBJ1-4,TRBV9,-,few,CASSGVGGLNEKLFF
TRBJ1-2,TRBV12-3/TRBV12-4,-,-,CASSYQAANYGYTF